The rows below give T cell receptor beta chains drawn from one sample of a study of T cells in Graves' hyperthyroidism and ophthalmopathy. TCRdb processed the multiplex PCR reads anew with MiXCR; each CDR3 protein has one entry. Of approximately 400,000 distinct CDR3 sequences listed, approximately 15% are singletons. The specimen was blood. These receptors originate from a woman between 25 and 40 years old with Graves' hyperthyroidism. CDR3s include the opening cysteine and the closing phenylalanine or tryptophan. The D gene is left open where the match is weak.

J gene: TRBJ1-3; D gene: .; V gene: TRBV7-2; CDR3 protein: CASSLTATGSRNTIYF
J gene: TRBJ1-6; D gene: .; V gene: TRBV7-2; CDR3 protein: CASSLLPSPLHF
J gene: TRBJ1-5; D gene: .; V gene: TRBV30; CDR3 protein: CAWRSQSNQPQHF
J gene: TRBJ2-1; D gene: .; V gene: TRBV28; CDR3 protein: CASGLGTPPGNEQFF
J gene: TRBJ2-3; D gene: .; V gene: TRBV12-5; CDR3 protein: CASGLAGSQDTQYF
J gene: TRBJ2-5; D gene: TRBD2; V gene: TRBV10-3; CDR3 protein: CAISGGLAAQETQYF
J gene: TRBJ2-7; D gene: .; V gene: TRBV7-9; CDR3 protein: CASSSDGSSSSYEQYF
J gene: TRBJ1-2; D gene: TRBD1; V gene: TRBV2; CDR3 protein: CASRLGTDNYTF
J gene: TRBJ1-6; D gene: .; V gene: TRBV27; CDR3 protein: CASSSLGAYNSPLHF
J gene: TRBJ2-7; D gene: .; V gene: TRBV20-1; CDR3 protein: CSARASSYSLSYEQYF
J gene: TRBJ2-3; D gene: .; V gene: TRBV9; CDR3 protein: CASSVDDFGTRDSTDTQYF
J gene: TRBJ2-7; D gene: TRBD2; V gene: TRBV7-9; CDR3 protein: CASIAGTSGREQYF
J gene: TRBJ2-5; D gene: TRBD2; V gene: TRBV6-1; CDR3 protein: CASSLRGGRGIETQYF
J gene: TRBJ2-3; D gene: .; V gene: TRBV20-1; CDR3 protein: CSAEGGTDTQYF
J gene: TRBJ2-7; D gene: .; V gene: TRBV2; CDR3 protein: CASSRGHYEQYF
J gene: TRBJ2-3; D gene: TRBD2; V gene: TRBV29-1; CDR3 protein: CSVVTSGTDTQYF
J gene: TRBJ2-1; D gene: .; V gene: TRBV11-2; CDR3 protein: CASSLALEQFF
J gene: TRBJ2-3; D gene: TRBD2; V gene: TRBV11-2; CDR3 protein: CASSSGLATSTDTQYF
J gene: TRBJ2-7; D gene: .; V gene: TRBV28; CDR3 protein: CASIGEAEQYF
J gene: TRBJ2-3; D gene: TRBD1; V gene: TRBV29-1; CDR3 protein: CSVRQGSSDTQYF
J gene: TRBJ2-1; D gene: TRBD2; V gene: TRBV20-1; CDR3 protein: CSAILSGRGYEQFF
J gene: TRBJ2-7; D gene: .; V gene: TRBV20-1; CDR3 protein: CSARHQGPLYEQYF
J gene: TRBJ2-7; D gene: TRBD2; V gene: TRBV18; CDR3 protein: CASSPGLAGGRYEQYF
J gene: TRBJ1-1; D gene: TRBD1; V gene: TRBV15; CDR3 protein: CATSPGTGMNTEAFF
J gene: TRBJ2-5; D gene: .; V gene: TRBV15; CDR3 protein: CATSGQGQGETQYF
J gene: TRBJ2-1; D gene: TRBD2; V gene: TRBV20-1; CDR3 protein: CSARSPGTSNEQFF
J gene: TRBJ2-3; D gene: .; V gene: TRBV20-1; CDR3 protein: CSARTDPSTDTQYF
J gene: TRBJ1-5; D gene: .; V gene: TRBV3-1; CDR3 protein: CASSQGGGQPQHF
J gene: TRBJ2-1; D gene: TRBD2; V gene: TRBV2; CDR3 protein: CASSDSSGINEQFF
J gene: TRBJ1-6; D gene: .; V gene: TRBV7-6; CDR3 protein: CASSLGGGSPLHF
J gene: TRBJ1-2; D gene: .; V gene: TRBV7-9; CDR3 protein: CASSLDSGSRAGYTF
J gene: TRBJ2-3; D gene: .; V gene: TRBV25-1; CDR3 protein: CASSEYRQGTDTQYF
J gene: TRBJ2-7; D gene: .; V gene: TRBV29-1; CDR3 protein: CSVTDRSSYEQYF
J gene: TRBJ2-5; D gene: TRBD1; V gene: TRBV5-8; CDR3 protein: CASSLTGTGGSGLDF
J gene: TRBJ2-7; D gene: TRBD2; V gene: TRBV20-1; CDR3 protein: CSARLASGTYEQYF
J gene: TRBJ2-7; D gene: .; V gene: TRBV3-1; CDR3 protein: CASSQVAGTSYEQYF
J gene: TRBJ2-7; D gene: .; V gene: TRBV20-1; CDR3 protein: CSASFRGDEQYF
J gene: TRBJ1-6; D gene: .; V gene: TRBV25-1; CDR3 protein: CASSAIYRGANSPLHF
J gene: TRBJ2-3; D gene: TRBD2; V gene: TRBV10-2; CDR3 protein: CASMEDGGRTDTQYF
J gene: TRBJ2-3; D gene: .; V gene: TRBV28; CDR3 protein: CASSLGGGVRGTDTQYF
J gene: TRBJ1-1; D gene: TRBD1; V gene: TRBV3-1; CDR3 protein: CASSHTRQGMNTEAFF